This T cell receptor beta chain comes out of a study of Ad26.COV2.S vaccination and SARS-CoV-2 variants. Study details: Vaccine-arm donor from the placebo-controlled COV1001 Ad26.COV2.S trial. Ad26.COV2.S given intramuscularly, once or twice 56 days apart.

In regard to this clone: What it binds is not known.

This CDR3 comprises 16 residues. CDR1 and CDR2 (germline): MNHEY, SVGAGI. V was shortened by 0 bases and J by 7 bases, with 15 bases between the two germline ends. The data were produced by immunoSEQ multiplex PCR, yet TCRdb's version contains in-frame clones alone and is incomplete. The table includes a few hundred thousand clones, around nine tenths detected once. Regarding the study as a whole: Vaccinated individuals (as opposed to placebo recipients) had higher spike-specific TCR breadth.

Treatment reported: around 19 received Ad26.COV2.S at low or high dose, single or two shots; a few received placebo; per-sample allocation not given. Samples were taken on day 63 after the first vaccine or placebo injection. Vaccination used an Ad26 vector expressing Wuhan-strain SARS-CoV-2 spike. The chain joins TRBV6-5 to TRBJ1-4; perhaps TRBD1 as D (5 bases). The source of this sequence is a person between 18 and 59 years old who received the Ad26.COV2.S COVID-19 vaccine or a placebo. Material: peripheral blood, obtained in a trial of Ad26.COV2.S vaccine versus placebo. The CDR3 nucleotides read TGTGCCAGCAGTTACTCGGGTTCCTTAAGGGGTGAAAAACTGTTTTTT. Residues: CASSYSGSLRGEKLFF.